This T cell receptor (beta chain) was observed in a study of cytomegalovirus exposure and HLA in healthy donors (dated by TCRdb to about 2017). Study-level background: A later analysis indicated that the 130 or so validation repertoires were generated on the platform also employed for the 650 to 850 repertoires of the first cohort. Besides the first cohort of approximately 670 subjects, a separate validation cohort made up of roughly 120 different subjects was used. High-throughput TCR immunosequencing, statistical association of individual TCRs with disease status, and machine learning were combined to predict cytomegalovirus infection status. The study aimed to test whether signatures of past pathogen exposure could be identified by cataloging public T cell receptors. Here is what the overall study found, with its caveats: Most TCR sequences were seen in very few donors, while some public TCRs were found in many individuals. A later analysis lacked HLA typing for the validation cohort, so it scored co-occurrence in that cohort across all 120 or so repertoires. A later analysis found that TCRs clustered in the first cohort also tended to co-occur in the 130 or so validation repertoires, with approximately 95% of cluster scores above 0. In vitro tests confirmed that three of the cytomegalovirus-associated TCR beta chains recognize cytomegalovirus antigens. A total of 150 to 200 TCR beta chains were listed by the study as associated with cytomegalovirus. In both the original and validation cohorts, the classifier was reported to diagnose cytomegalovirus status with high specificity and sensitivity. According to the authors, the approach could potentially be generalized to other disease states and immunological phenotypes.

The CDR3 has 13 amino acids, counting the end cysteine and phenylalanine. Only CDR3 DNA remains: 39 bases, in frame from the first base. V and J are truncated by 9 bases and 5 bases respectively, leaving an intervening sequence of 17 bases. CDR1 and CDR2, looked up from the germline V gene, are SNHLY and FYNNEI. The donors were included in the validation cohort of 90 to 150 subjects, a group kept apart from the roughly 700-subject first cohort. In this sample, this clone turned up a few times. No cognate antigen has been identified for it. No base quality information exists; no much larger clone differs at one position. The library was generated by the immunoSEQ multiplex PCR assay. As for how the authors treated the data: A statistical classification framework was developed to diagnose cytomegalovirus status using the catalog of TCR beta chain sequences. In TCRdb, the immuneACCESS table is reduced to in-frame sequences with V and J assigned. These tables do not hold every clone; where another copy was compared, an unresolved V gene accounts for under half, and the others remain unexplained. V and J calls and clone size are as listed in that table; D and trimming were resolved from the DNA. For this sample there are around 150,000 clones; 80% to 90% appear just once. The ten largest clonotypes hold around 6% of the sample.

This clonotype originated in a woman aged 30 to 39 in good health and CMV-seronegative. The V and J segments used are TRBV2 and TRBJ2-7, with no D gene named confidently. What was sequenced was PBMCs. The CDR3: CASKILSPNEQYF. The nucleotide sequence reads TGTGCCAGTAAGATATTGAGTCCCAACGAGCAGTACTTC.